This paragraph covers one T cell receptor beta chain sequence. CDR3 length: 16 amino acids. Trimming took off 3 bases at V and 1 base at J, with 12 bases between the two ends. Per the germline V gene, CDR1 is MGHDK and CDR2 is SYGVNS. TCRdb's table, derived via immunoSEQ multiplex PCR, lists solely in-frame clones and lacks some. The table includes some 130,000 clones, approximately 78% detected once. The source of the sample is a study of blood T cell repertoires in COVID-19. At the level of the study: The samples span acute and convalescent COVID-19 from the United States, Italy and Spain.

Material for sequencing was peripheral blood. The receptor comes from a man aged 55 to 70 who had recovered from COVID-19. This chain joins TRBV25-1 and TRBJ2-2; TRBD1 might be the D (6 bases). The CDR3, as DNA: TGTGCCAGCAGTGACGTAGGCAGGGGGAACACCGGGGAGCTGTTTTTT. It specifies CASSDVGRGNTGELFF. Full variable domain (missing parts from reference TRBV25-1 and TRBJ2-2): EADIYQTPRYLVIGTGKKITLECSQTMGHDKMYWYQQDPGMELHLIHYSYGVNSTEKGDLSSESTVSRIRTEHFPLTLESARPSHTSQYLCASSDVGRGNTGELFFGEGSRLTVL.